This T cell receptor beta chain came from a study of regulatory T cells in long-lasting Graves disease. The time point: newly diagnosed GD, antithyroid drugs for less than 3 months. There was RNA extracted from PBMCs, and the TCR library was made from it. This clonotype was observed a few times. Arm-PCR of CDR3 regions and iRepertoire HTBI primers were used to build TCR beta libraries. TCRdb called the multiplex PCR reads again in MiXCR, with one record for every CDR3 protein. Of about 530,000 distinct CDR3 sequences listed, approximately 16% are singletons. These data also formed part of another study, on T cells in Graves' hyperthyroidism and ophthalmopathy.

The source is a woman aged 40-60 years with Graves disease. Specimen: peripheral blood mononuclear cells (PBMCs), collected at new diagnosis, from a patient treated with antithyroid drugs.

The DNA of the CDR3 is TGCAGTGCTAGTGAAGTGATTAATTCACCCCTCCACTTT. It specifies CSASEVINSPLHF. V is TRBV20-1 and J is TRBJ1-6; D gene unclear. This CDR3 has 13 amino acids. Germline V gene data show CDR1 as DFQATT and CDR2 as SNEGSKA (reference sequence). Trimming pared 3 bases from V and 6 bases from J, leaving 9 bases between.